This T cell receptor (beta chain) comes out of a study of T cells in Graves' hyperthyroidism and ophthalmopathy (dated by TCRdb to between 2018 and 2021). Context from the whole study: To identify TCR V-J signatures that set the groups apart, the researchers used a discovery cohort of 100 patients, made up of some 41 with Graves' ophthalmopathy and about 60 with stable Graves' hyperthyroidism. Whether ophthalmopathy could be predicted prospectively was tested in an independent validation cohort made up of about 18 hyperthyroidism patients plus 17 patients who later progressed to ophthalmopathy. Following sampling, methimazole starting at 30 mg daily was given to hyperthyroidism patients, and high-dose intravenous methylprednisolone was given to ophthalmopathy patients. The paper reports TCR Vbeta CDR3 sequencing of roughly 140 peripheral blood samples: 43 ophthalmopathy, about 75 hyperthyroidism and around 17 progressor patients. For training and testing, the 100 or so patients in the discovery cohort were randomly divided in a 7:3 ratio. The study also compared thyroid tissue and blood T-cell repertoires from 6 or 7 Graves' hyperthyroidism patients.

The TCR beta CDR3 regions were amplified from the RNA transcripts. The first round of RT-PCR for the TCR CDR3 was performed with the HTBI primer set and the Qiagen OneStep RT-PCR kit. Libraries were constructed in a second round of multiplex PCR, after which size selection and purification were carried out. The libraries were sequenced on an Illumina HiSeq2000 using paired-end 100 bp reads. For the original study's pipeline: SOAPnuke was used to process the raw data, removing reads that contained adapters or uncalled bases, had a mean Phred below 15, or lacked an exact match to the constant primer or identifier. High-quality paired reads were merged with COPE v1.2.5, and unique nucleotide sequences were defined as clonotypes. MiTCR v1.1 was used to align clonotypes to the IMGT TRBV, TRBD and TRBJ reference segments. The analysis included only V-J combinations with a frequency above 0.0001, which together covered 99.2% of the repertoires. A TCS score was defined as the ratio between F50 (clonal expansion) and ExV (chaos), using BLOSUM62-based TCRdist between CDR3 peptides within each V-J. Welch's t-statistics and random forest reduced fewer than 600 V-J features to roughly 13, which were used in a naive Bayes classifier (R e1071). The similarity between thyroid and blood repertoires was quantified using the Morisita-Horn index. The public reads were reanalyzed by TCRdb: fastp trimming at Q25, MiXCR alignment, in-frame beta chains only. Duplicate CDR3 protein sequences are folded into a single record with the most common DNA and genes. The V and J calls and clone size are TCRdb's, not the authors'. This sample has roughly 570,000 distinct CDR3 sequences in its table, and around 42% of those were observed once. Clones ranked in the top ten supply roughly 8.2% of the sample.

Summary of the overall study and its limitations: Ophthalmopathy was separated from stable hyperthyroidism by a 13 V-J signature model, with around 90% sensitivity and approximately 81% specificity obtained in cross-validation and 80%/75% obtained in testing. During validation, the model predicted progression to ophthalmopathy a median of approximately 6.5 months ahead of onset, with around 65% sensitivity and 72.22% specificity. Most expanded thyroid clonotypes (frequency above 0.001) were also detected in blood, a finding suggesting that blood repertoires may reflect thyroid immune responses. Sample size was not statistically predetermined, and investigators were not blinded to group allocation.

Stable Graves' hyperthyroidism was defined as no progression to ophthalmopathy during 18 months of follow-up. Hyperthyroidism patients were newly diagnosed, with disease duration under 2 months, and aged 18 to 65 years. Exclusion was applied to patients with uncontrolled infections, other autoimmune diseases, pregnancy or lactation. Clinical symptoms, serum thyroxine and TRAb, thyroid ultrasound, and orbital computed tomography formed the basis for the diagnoses. Total RNA was extracted using Trizol reagent, and RNA quality was assessed on an Agilent 2100 Bioanalyzer. This clonotype was seen a handful of times. Its antigen is unknown. It has no much larger one-base neighbor in the sample; base qualities were not kept. At the junction V is shortened by 4 bases and J by 0 bases; bases outside the gene matches: 3. Taken from cysteine to phenylalanine, the CDR3 has 14 residues. Solely the CDR3 DNA is kept, with 42 bases framed from the first base.

The sample comprised peripheral blood or thyroid tissue (not recorded which). The chain employs TRBV12-3 or TRBV12-4 and TRBJ2-7, and TRBD2 matches 7 of the central bases. This receptor was identified in a woman under 30 with Graves' hyperthyroidism. The CDR3 here reads CASSWGTNSYEQYF. The nucleotides are TGTGCCAGCAGTTGGGGGACTAACTCCTACGAGCAGTACTTC.